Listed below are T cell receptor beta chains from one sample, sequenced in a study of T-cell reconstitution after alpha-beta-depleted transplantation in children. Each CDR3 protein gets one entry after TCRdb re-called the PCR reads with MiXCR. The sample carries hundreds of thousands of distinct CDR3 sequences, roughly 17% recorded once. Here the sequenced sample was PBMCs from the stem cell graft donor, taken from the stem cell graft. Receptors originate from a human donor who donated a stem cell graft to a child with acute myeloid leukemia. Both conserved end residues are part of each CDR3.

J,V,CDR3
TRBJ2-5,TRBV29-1,CSVKPGETQYF
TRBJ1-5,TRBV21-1,CASSKEIQNQPQHF
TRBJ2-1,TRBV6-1,CASSRTGAASSYNEQFF
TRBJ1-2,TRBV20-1,CSAKRRGWNYGYTF
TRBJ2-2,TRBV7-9,CATADTGELFF
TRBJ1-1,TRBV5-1,CASSQKVGNTEAFF
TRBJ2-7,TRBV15,CATSRDRTLSYEQYF
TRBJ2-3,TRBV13,CASNLWQVSLTQYF
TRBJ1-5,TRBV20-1,CSAQTGGLFHSNQPQHF
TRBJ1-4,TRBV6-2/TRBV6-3,CASTISGPDRVESTNEKLFF
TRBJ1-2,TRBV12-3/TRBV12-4,CASSLFSTGGNYGYTF
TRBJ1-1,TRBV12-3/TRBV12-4,CASTLTGPGAEAFF
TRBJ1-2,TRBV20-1,CSASYRRQGPNYGYTF
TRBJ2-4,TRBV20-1,CSATGQGAGDKAKNIQYF
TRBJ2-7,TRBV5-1,CASSKSPGNEQYF
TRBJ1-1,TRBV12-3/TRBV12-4,CASRGRGEAFF
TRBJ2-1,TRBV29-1,CSVEPGNEQFF
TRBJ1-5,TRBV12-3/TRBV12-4,CASSPRRMGDQPQHF
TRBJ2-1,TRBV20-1,CSAPTEVDYNEQFF
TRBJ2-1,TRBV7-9,CASSFKRGANNEQFF
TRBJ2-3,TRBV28,CASSSRAGTYGGDTQYF
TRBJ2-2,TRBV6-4,CASSDSRDSPTGELFF
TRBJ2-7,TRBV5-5,CASSMRTGGISYEQYF
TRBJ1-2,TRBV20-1,CSAYYSGRLNYGYTF